This T cell receptor (beta chain) was sequenced in a study of control samples from healthy donors and cancer patients. V was pared by 5 bases and J by 4 bases, with 8 bases between. The CDR3 is 13 amino acids. Generated by immunoSEQ multiplex PCR, the TCRdb table keeps only in-frame clones and is missing some. Of 100,000 to 150,000 clones in the sample, approximately 92% were seen once. The chain has TRBV12-3 or TRBV12-4 and TRBJ1-4; no clear D gene. The TCR was taken from a man aged 40-49 years in good health. The sequencing input was blood. In DNA form, the CDR3 reads TGTGCCAGCAGTACCGACCTTAATGAAAAACTGTTTTTT. Translation gives CASSTDLNEKLFF.